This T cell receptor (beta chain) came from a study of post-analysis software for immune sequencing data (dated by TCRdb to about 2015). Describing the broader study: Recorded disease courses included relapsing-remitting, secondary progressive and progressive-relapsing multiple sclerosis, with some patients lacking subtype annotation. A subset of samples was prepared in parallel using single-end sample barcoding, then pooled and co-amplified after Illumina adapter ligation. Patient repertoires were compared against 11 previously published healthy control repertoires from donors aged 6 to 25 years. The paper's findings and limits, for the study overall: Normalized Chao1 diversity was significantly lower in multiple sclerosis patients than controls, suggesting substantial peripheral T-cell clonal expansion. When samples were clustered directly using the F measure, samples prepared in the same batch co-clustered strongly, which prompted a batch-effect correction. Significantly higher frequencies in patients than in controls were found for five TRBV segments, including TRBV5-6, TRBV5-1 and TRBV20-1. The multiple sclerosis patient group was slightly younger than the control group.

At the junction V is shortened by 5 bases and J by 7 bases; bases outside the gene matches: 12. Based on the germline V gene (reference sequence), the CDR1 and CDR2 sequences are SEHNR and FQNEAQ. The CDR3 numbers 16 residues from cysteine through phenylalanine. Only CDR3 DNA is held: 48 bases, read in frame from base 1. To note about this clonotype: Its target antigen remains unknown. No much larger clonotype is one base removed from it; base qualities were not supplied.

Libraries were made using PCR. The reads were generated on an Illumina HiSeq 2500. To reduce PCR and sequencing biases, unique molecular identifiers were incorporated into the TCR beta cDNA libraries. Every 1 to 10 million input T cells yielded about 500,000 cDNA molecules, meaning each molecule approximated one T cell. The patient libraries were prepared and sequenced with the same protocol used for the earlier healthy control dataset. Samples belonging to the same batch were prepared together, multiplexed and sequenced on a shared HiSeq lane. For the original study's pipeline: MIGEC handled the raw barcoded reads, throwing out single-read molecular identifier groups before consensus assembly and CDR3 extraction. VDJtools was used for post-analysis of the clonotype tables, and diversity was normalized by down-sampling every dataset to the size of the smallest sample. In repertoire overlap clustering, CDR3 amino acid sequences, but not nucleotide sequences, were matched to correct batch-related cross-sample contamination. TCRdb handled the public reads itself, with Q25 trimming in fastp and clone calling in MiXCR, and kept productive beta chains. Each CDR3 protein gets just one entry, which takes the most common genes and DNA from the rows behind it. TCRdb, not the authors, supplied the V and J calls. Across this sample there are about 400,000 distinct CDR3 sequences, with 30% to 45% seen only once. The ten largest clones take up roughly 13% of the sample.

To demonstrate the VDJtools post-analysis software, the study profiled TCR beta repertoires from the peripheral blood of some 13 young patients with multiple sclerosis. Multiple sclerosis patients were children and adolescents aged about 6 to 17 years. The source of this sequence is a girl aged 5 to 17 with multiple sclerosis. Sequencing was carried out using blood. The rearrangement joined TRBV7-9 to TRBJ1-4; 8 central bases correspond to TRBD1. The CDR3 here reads CASSQRKQGVGEKLFF. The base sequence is TGTGCCAGCAGCCAAAGAAAACAGGGGGTTGGTGAAAAACTGTTTTTT.